Following are 5 T cell receptor beta chains from one sample sequenced in a study of shared clonotypes between healthy human individuals (dated by TCRdb to about 2020). Libraries were made using the immunoSEQ multiplex PCR assay. In its TCRdb copy, this immuneACCESS table keeps in-frame sequences only and misses some clones. Where compared with another copy, unresolved V genes explain less than half of these, and the others have no known cause. The sample table contains nearly 1,000,000 clones; only one count was recorded for 76% of them. About 1.5% of the sample is in the top ten clones. Sequenced sample: memory CD4+ T cells sorted from blood. Sample cell subset or site, as interpreted from the label and publication: CD45RA-negative fraction. The receptor set was obtained from a man younger than 35 in good health.

The V gene is TRBV7-2, the J gene TRBJ2-7; D not certain. The CDR3 loop spans 14 amino acids. The V end was cut by 0 bases, the J end by 6 bases, with 12 bases between. Germline CDR1 is SGHTA and CDR2 is FQGNSA. The CDR3 loop is CASSLAATATEQYF. CDR3 DNA sequence: TGTGCCAGCAGCTTAGCCGCCACGGCCACCGAGCAGTACTTC.

This chain joins TRBV4-3 and TRBJ2-1; 11 nucleotides align to TRBD2. Germline V lookup: CDR1 LGHNA, CDR2 YSLEER. The CDR3 consists of 16 residues. The J segment lost 7 bases and the V segment lost 4 bases, leaving 9 bases of the junction unmatched. CDR3 in DNA: TGCGCCAGCAGCCTCCAACCGGGACTAGCGGCGAATGAGCAGTTCTTC. Translating gives CASSLQPGLAANEQFF.

The chain links TRBV6-1 to TRBJ1-4; possible D gene TRBD1, 5 bases. The CDR3 extends over 14 amino acids. Germline CDR1 MNHNS, CDR2 SASEGT. V lost 6 bases to trimming and J lost 8 bases, with 16 bases between them. The CDR3 DNA follows: TGTGCCAGCAGCAAAGAGACAGTGGCCGAAAAACTGTTTTTT. The encoded protein is CASSKETVAEKLFF.

This clone was observed a handful of times. This CDR3 is also generated by other DNA sequences in the sample. This CDR3 is CAISRDGNTEAFF. Written as DNA, the CDR3 is TGTGCCATCAGTAGGGACGGAAACACTGAAGCTTTCTTT. The J gene is TRBJ1-1, the V gene TRBV10-3, with a tentative D call TRBD1 (5 bases). Germline CDR1 is ENHRY and CDR2 is SYGVKD. V dropped 5 bases and J dropped 2 bases, with 9 bases sitting between them. This CDR3 contains 13 residues.

This clone occurred a few times. This sequence joins TRBV6-1 and TRBJ2-5, with TRBD1 identical over 7 bases. Germline assignment: CDR1 MNHNS and CDR2 SASEGT. CDR3 length equals 14 residues. Unmatched junction bases numbered 5, after V lost 6 bases and J lost 1 base. CDR3 sequence: CASSRDRPQETQYF. The DNA of the CDR3 is TGTGCCAGCAGCCGGGACAGACCCCAAGAGACCCAGTACTTC.